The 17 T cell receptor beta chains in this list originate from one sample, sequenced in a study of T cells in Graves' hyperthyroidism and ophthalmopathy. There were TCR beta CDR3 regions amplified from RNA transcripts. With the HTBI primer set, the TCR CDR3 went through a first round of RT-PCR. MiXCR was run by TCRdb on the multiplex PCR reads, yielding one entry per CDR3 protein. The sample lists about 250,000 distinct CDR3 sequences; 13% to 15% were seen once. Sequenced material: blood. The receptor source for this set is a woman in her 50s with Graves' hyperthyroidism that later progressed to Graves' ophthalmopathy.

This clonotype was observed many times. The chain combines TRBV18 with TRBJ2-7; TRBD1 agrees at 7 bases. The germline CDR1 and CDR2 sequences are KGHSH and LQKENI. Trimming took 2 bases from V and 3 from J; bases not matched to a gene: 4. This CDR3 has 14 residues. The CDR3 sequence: CASSPDRVGYEQYF. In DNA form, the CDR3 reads TGTGCCAGCTCACCAGACAGGGTGGGCTACGAGCAGTACTTC.

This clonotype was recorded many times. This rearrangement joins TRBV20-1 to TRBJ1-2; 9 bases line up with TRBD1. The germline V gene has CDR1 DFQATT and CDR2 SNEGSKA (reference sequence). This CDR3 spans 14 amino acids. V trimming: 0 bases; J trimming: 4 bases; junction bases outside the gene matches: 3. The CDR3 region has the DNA TGCAGTGCTAGAGATCAGGGACAGGGCTATGGCTACACCTTC. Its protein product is CSARDQGQGYGYTF.

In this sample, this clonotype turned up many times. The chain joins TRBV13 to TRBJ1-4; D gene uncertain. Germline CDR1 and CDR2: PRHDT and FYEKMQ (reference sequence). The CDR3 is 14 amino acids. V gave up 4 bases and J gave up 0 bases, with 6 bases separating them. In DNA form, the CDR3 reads TGTGCCAGCAGCTACGGTGCAACTAATGAAAAACTGTTTTTT. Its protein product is CASSYGATNEKLFF.

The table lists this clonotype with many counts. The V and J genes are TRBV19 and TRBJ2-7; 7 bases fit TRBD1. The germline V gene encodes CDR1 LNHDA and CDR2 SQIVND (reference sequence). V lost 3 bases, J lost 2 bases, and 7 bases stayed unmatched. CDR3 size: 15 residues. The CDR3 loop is CASSMRGQSPYEQYF. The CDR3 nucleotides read TGTGCCAGTAGTATGAGGGGGCAGAGCCCCTACGAGCAGTACTTC.

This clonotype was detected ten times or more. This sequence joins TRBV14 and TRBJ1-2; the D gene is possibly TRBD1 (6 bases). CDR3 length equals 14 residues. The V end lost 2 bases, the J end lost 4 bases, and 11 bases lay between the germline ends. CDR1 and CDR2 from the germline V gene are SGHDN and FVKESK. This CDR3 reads CASSQLDSAYGYTF. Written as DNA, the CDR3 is TGTGCCAGCAGCCAATTGGACAGTGCCTATGGCTACACCTTC. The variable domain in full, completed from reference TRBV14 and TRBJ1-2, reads EAGVTQFPSHSVIEKGQTVTLRCDPISGHDNLYWYRRVMGKEIKFLLHFVKESKQDESGMPNNRFLAERTGGTYSTLKVQPAELEDSGVYFCASSQLDSAYGYTFGSGTRLTVV.

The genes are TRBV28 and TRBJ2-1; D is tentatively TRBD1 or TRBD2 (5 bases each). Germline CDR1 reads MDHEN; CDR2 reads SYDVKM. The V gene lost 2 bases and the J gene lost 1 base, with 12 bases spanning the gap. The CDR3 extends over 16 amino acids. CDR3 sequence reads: CASSLVGVRSYNEQFF. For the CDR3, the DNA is TGTGCCAGCAGTTTAGTGGGGGTAAGGTCCTACAATGAGCAGTTCTTC.

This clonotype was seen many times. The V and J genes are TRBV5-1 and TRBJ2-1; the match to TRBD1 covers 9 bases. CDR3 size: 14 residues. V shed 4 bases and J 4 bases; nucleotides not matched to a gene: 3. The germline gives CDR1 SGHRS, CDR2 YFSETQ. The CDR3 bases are TGCGCCAGCAGCCCGGGACAGGGATACAATGAGCAGTTCTTC. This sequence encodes CASSPGQGYNEQFF.

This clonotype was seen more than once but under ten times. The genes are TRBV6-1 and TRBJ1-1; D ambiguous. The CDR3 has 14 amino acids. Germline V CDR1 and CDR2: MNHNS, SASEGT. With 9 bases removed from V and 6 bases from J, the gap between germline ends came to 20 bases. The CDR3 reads CASAPRQANPEAFF. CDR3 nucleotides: TGTGCCAGTGCCCCCCGGCAGGCGAATCCTGAAGCTTTCTTT.

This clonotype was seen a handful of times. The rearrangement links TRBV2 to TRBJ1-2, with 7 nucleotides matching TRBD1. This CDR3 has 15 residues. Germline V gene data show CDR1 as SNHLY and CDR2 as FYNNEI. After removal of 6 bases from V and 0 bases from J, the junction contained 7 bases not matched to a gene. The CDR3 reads CASRTDRITNYGYTF. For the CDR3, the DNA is TGTGCCAGCAGAACGGACAGGATCACTAACTATGGCTACACCTTC.

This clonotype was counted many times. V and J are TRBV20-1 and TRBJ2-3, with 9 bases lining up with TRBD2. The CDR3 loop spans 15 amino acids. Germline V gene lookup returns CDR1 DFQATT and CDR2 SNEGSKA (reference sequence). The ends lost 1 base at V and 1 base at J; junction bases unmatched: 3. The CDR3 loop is CSARGTSAGTDTQYF. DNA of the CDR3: TGCAGTGCTAGAGGGACTAGCGCGGGCACAGATACGCAGTATTTT.

CDR3 sequence (DNA): TGTGCCAGCAGTTACCTTCCGGGCGGGAGGGCCTCCTACGAGCAGTACTTC. This sequence encodes CASSYLPGGRASYEQYF. The chain uses TRBV28 and TRBJ2-7; 9 bases line up with TRBD2. The CDR3 loop spans 17 amino acids. The V and J ends lost 4 bases and 0 bases, in that order; junction bases with no gene match: 10. Per germline, CDR1 MDHEN and CDR2 SYDVKM.

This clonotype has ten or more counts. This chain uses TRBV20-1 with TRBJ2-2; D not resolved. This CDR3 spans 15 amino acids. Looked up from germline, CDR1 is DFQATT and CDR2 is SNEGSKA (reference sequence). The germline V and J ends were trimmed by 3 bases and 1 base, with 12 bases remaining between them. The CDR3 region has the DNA TGCAGTGCTAGTAGTGTGGGTCGGAACACCGGGGAGCTGTTTTTT. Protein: CSASSVGRNTGELFF.

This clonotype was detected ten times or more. This chain's CDR3 is CASTRDKNTEAFF. Written as DNA, the CDR3 is TGTGCCAGTACCCGGGACAAGAACACTGAAGCTTTCTTT. The rearrangement joins TRBV2 to TRBJ1-1; D perhaps matches TRBD1 (6 bases). The CDR3 contains 13 residues. V was cut by 9 bases and J by 1 base, with 12 bases left in between. CDR1 and CDR2 (germline): SNHLY, FYNNEI.

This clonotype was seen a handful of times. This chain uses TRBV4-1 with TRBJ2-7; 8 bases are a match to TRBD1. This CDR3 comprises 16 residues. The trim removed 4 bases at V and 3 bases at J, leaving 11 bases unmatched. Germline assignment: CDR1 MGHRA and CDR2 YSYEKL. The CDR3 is CASSLIGGQGLYEQYF. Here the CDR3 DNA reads TGCGCCAGCAGCCTGATTGGCGGACAGGGCCTCTACGAGCAGTACTTC.

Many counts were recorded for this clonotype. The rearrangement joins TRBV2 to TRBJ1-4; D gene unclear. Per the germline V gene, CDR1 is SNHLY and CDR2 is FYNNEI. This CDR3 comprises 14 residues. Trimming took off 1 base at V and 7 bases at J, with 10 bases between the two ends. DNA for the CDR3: TGTGCCAGCAGTGAAGGGGCGGATGGTGAAAAACTGTTTTTT. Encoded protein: CASSEGADGEKLFF.

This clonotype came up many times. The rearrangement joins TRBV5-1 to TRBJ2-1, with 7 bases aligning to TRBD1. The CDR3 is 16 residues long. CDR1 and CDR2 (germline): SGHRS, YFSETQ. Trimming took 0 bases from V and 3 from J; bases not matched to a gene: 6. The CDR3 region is CASSLATGLFYNEQFF. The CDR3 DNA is TGCGCCAGCAGCTTGGCGACAGGGCTTTTCTACAATGAGCAGTTCTTC. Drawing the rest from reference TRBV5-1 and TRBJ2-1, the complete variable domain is KAGVTQTPRYLIKTRGQQVTLSCSPISGHRSVSWYQQTPGQGLQFLFEYFSETQRNKGNFPGRFSGRQFSNSRSEMNVSTLELGDSALYLCASSLATGLFYNEQFFGPGTRLTVL.

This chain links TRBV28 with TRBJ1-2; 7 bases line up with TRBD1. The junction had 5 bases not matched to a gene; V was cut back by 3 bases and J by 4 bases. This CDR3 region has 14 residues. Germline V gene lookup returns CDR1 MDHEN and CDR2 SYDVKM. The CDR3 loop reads CASSLVGGSYGYTF. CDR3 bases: TGTGCCAGCAGTTTGGTAGGGGGCAGCTATGGCTACACCTTC.